This passage covers 27 T cell receptor beta chains from one sample sequenced in a study of blood T cell repertoires in COVID-19. Generated by immunoSEQ multiplex PCR, the TCRdb table keeps only in-frame clones and is missing some. The table has under 250,000 clones, less than 85% seen once. Material: peripheral blood. All receptors come from a woman aged 70 to 79 with active or convalescent COVID-19.

As concerns this clone: In the same sample, other DNA sequences code for this CDR3. This chain links TRBV18 with TRBJ2-3, with D unresolved. Between the trimmed V and J ends, which lost 3 bases and 0 bases, there was a span of 7 bases. Germline loops: CDR1 KGHSH, CDR2 LQKENI. The length of the CDR3 is 14 residues. The CDR3 sequence is CASSPTGSTDTQYF. In DNA form, the CDR3 reads TGTGCCAGCTCACCTACCGGTAGCACAGATACGCAGTATTTT. Based on the CDR3 plus reference TRBV18 and TRBJ2-3, the full variable domain is NAGVMQNPRHLVRRRGQEARLRCSPMKGHSHVYWYRQLPEEGLKFMVYLQKENIIDESGMPKERFSAEFPKEGPSILRIQQVVRGDSAAYFCASSPTGSTDTQYFGPGTRLTVL.

The chain combines TRBV6-2 or TRBV6-3 with TRBJ1-1; D perhaps matches TRBD1 (6 bases). Germline CDR1 reads MNHEY; CDR2 reads SVGEGT. The CDR3 extends over 16 amino acids. Trimming pared 5 bases from V and 0 bases from J, leaving 16 bases between. The CDR3 reads CASSMGAGRVNTEAFF. DNA for the CDR3: TGTGCCAGCAGTATGGGGGCAGGGAGGGTGAACACTGAAGCTTTCTTT.

As DNA, the CDR3 is TGTGCCAGCAGTGGGGGGGTTAGCGGGAGTGAAGAGCAGTACTTC. Encoded protein: CASSGGVSGSEEQYF. The chain combines TRBV28 with TRBJ2-7, with 9 bases lining up with TRBD2. The CDR3 covers 15 residues. Germline CDR1 and CDR2: MDHEN and SYDVKM. V lost 5 bases and J lost 7; bases outside the gene matches: 12.

V is TRBV7-2 and J is TRBJ2-5; TRBD1 is a possible D gene (6 bases). Between the trimmed V and J ends, which lost 4 bases and 5 bases, there was a span of 11 bases. CDR1 and CDR2 from the germline V gene are SGHTA and FQGNSA. The CDR3 sequence is 13 residues long. The CDR3 sequence is CASSYQGSETQYF. The CDR3, as DNA: TGTGCCAGCAGCTACCAGGGGAGCGAGACCCAGTACTTC.

CDR3 DNA: TGTGCCAGCTCGACCGGGACATCTGGATCTGGAAACACCATATATTTT. Amino acids: CASSTGTSGSGNTIYF. V usage is TRBV18 and J usage is TRBJ1-3; the D gene is possibly TRBD1 (6 bases). V shed 6 bases and J shed 1 base, with 16 bases lying between them. CDR3 size: 16 residues. Germline CDR1 and CDR2: KGHSH and LQKENI.

This clone appeared once. The chain carries TRBV11-2 and TRBJ2-3; D might be TRBD1 (5 bases). CDR3 length equals 12 residues. Trimming pared 4 bases from V and 7 bases from J, leaving 9 bases between. Germline values: CDR1 SGHAT, CDR2 FQNNGV. CDR3 DNA: TGTGCCAGCAGCTCGCCAGGGAATACGCAGTATTTT. The encoded protein is CASSSPGNTQYF.

This clone has more than one count but fewer than ten. V usage is TRBV2 and J usage is TRBJ1-5, with D tentatively TRBD1 (6 bases). The V and J ends lost 7 bases and 7 bases respectively, with 14 bases between them. The CDR3 has 13 residues. Germline V lookup: CDR1 SNHLY, CDR2 FYNNEI. Here the CDR3 DNA reads TGTGCCAGCAACAGGGTCTTAGGGCAGCCCCAGCATTTT. Its translation is CASNRVLGQPQHF.

V and J are TRBV28 and TRBJ1-2; D is unclear. Germline-derived CDR1 and CDR2 are MDHEN and SYDVKM. The CDR3 totals 13 residues. Trimming stripped 6 bases from V and 4 bases from J, with 12 bases between. CDR3 sequence (DNA): TGTGCCAGCAGCCTTCCCGCCAGCTATGGCTACACCTTC. Amino acids: CASSLPASYGYTF.

V usage is TRBV11-2 and J usage is TRBJ2-7; the match to TRBD2 covers 12 bases. This CDR3 region has 17 residues. Germline lookup yields CDR1 SGHAT and CDR2 FQNNGV. The trim removed 3 bases at V and 3 bases at J, leaving 9 bases unmatched. The CDR3 loop is CASSLVLAGGPGYEQYF. The CDR3 bases are TGTGCCAGCAGCTTGGTCCTAGCGGGAGGGCCAGGCTACGAGCAGTACTTC.

The chain's CDR3 is CASSQGQGTEAFF. CDR3 DNA: TGCGCCAGCAGCCAAGGTCAGGGAACTGAAGCTTTCTTT. The genes are TRBV4-1 and TRBJ1-1, with D perhaps TRBD1 (5 bases). Trimming stripped 1 base from V and 5 bases from J, with 8 bases between. Germline V CDR1 and CDR2: MGHRA, YSYEKL. There are 13 residues in the CDR3.

This chain connects TRBV12-3 or TRBV12-4 to TRBJ1-2, with TRBD1 matching over 10 bases. This CDR3 spans 13 amino acids. J lost 7 bases, V lost 1 base, and 0 bases had no gene match. The CDR3 sequence: CASSLGTGGGYTF. CDR3 sequence (DNA): TGTGCCAGCAGTTTAGGGACAGGGGGTGGCTACACCTTC.

This rearrangement joins TRBV28 to TRBJ2-2; 7 bases fit TRBD2. The CDR3 consists of 16 residues. The junction had 11 bases not matched to a gene; V was cut back by 5 bases and J by 5 bases. Germline CDR1 and CDR2: MDHEN and SYDVKM. This chain's CDR3 is CASSPGGWGGTGELFF. DNA for the CDR3: TGTGCCAGCAGTCCCGGGGGGTGGGGCGGTACCGGGGAGCTGTTTTTT.

The rearrangement uses TRBV19 and TRBJ1-3; D ambiguous. Between the trimmed V and J ends, which lost 5 bases and 0 bases, there was a span of 14 bases. The CDR3 covers 16 residues. Per germline, CDR1 LNHDA and CDR2 SQIVND (reference sequence). CDR3 protein: CASSLGGRFSGNTIYF. The CDR3 coding sequence is TGTGCCAGTAGTTTAGGAGGCCGGTTCTCTGGAAACACCATATATTTT.

V is TRBV7-9 and J is TRBJ2-3; 11 bases fit TRBD2. V was pared by 5 bases and J by 0 bases, with 13 bases of the junction left unmatched. Germline V CDR1 and CDR2: SEHNR, FQNEAQ (reference sequence). The CDR3 is 19 residues long. The CDR3 loop is CASSRFSGGAGLSTDTQYF. DNA for the CDR3: TGTGCCAGCAGCAGATTTAGCGGGGGGGCCGGTTTGAGCACAGATACGCAGTATTTT. Using reference TRBV7-9 and TRBJ2-3 for the parts outside the CDR3, the full variable domain is DTGVSQNPRHKITKRGQNVTFRCDPISEHNRLYWYRQTLGQGPEFLTYFQNEAQLEKSRLLSDRFSAERPKGSFSTLEIQRTEQGDSAMYLCASSRFSGGAGLSTDTQYFGPGTRLTVL.

The rearrangement joins TRBV5-1 to TRBJ2-7, with a tentative D call TRBD1 (6 bases). V was pared by 4 bases and J by 3 bases, with 11 bases between. The germline V gene has CDR1 SGHRS and CDR2 YFSETQ. The CDR3 consists of 13 residues. CDR3 DNA: TGCGCCAGCAGCGAGGAACAGGGCTACGAGCAGTACTTC. Residues: CASSEEQGYEQYF.

The chain joins TRBV25-1 to TRBJ1-5; 8 nucleotides align to TRBD1. The trim removed 6 bases at V and 5 bases at J, leaving 9 bases unmatched. The CDR3 has 15 residues. Germline assignment: CDR1 MGHDK and CDR2 SYGVNS. The DNA for the CDR3 is TGTGCCAGCAGCCTCCACCAGGGGGCGGATCAGCCCCAGCATTTT. The encoded protein is CASSLHQGADQPQHF. Combining the CDR3 with reference TRBV25-1 and TRBJ1-5 gives the whole variable domain EADIYQTPRYLVIGTGKKITLECSQTMGHDKMYWYQQDPGMELHLIHYSYGVNSTEKGDLSSESTVSRIRTEHFPLTLESARPSHTSQYLCASSLHQGADQPQHFGDGTRLSIL.

The chain links TRBV5-5 to TRBJ2-7; 7 positions match TRBD2. J was trimmed by 5 bases and V by 2 bases; bases with no gene match: 4. Looked up from germline, CDR1 is SGHKS and CDR2 is YYEKEE (reference sequence). CDR3 length equals 13 residues. CDR3 amino acids: CASSFRGENEQYF. The CDR3 region has the DNA TGTGCCAGCAGCTTCCGGGGGGAAAACGAGCAGTACTTC.

The rearrangement joins TRBV25-1 to TRBJ1-1; D is ambiguous. Germline V gene sequence: CDR1 MGHDK, CDR2 SYGVNS. This CDR3 comprises 16 residues. V dropped 2 bases and J dropped 1 base, with 14 bases sitting between them. CDR3 DNA sequence: TGTGCCAGCAGTGAAGGTACAGCTGTGCAGAACACTGAAGCTTTCTTT. Encoded protein: CASSEGTAVQNTEAFF. Complete variable domain (other parts from reference TRBV25-1 and TRBJ1-1): EADIYQTPRYLVIGTGKKITLECSQTMGHDKMYWYQQDPGMELHLIHYSYGVNSTEKGDLSSESTVSRIRTEHFPLTLESARPSHTSQYLCASSEGTAVQNTEAFFGQGTRLTVV.

This clone appeared a few times. V is TRBV4-1 and J is TRBJ1-5; a weak D match, TRBD1 (6 bases). V was clipped by 1 base and J by 5 bases, with 21 bases between them. This CDR3 is built from 18 residues. CDR1 and CDR2 (germline): MGHRA, YSYEKL. The CDR3 DNA reads TGCGCCAGCAGCCAAGGGGTTCTTTCTAGGGCAGGGGATCAGCCCCAGCATTTT. Translated: CASSQGVLSRAGDQPQHF.

In its sample, this clone was seen a few times. The V and J genes are TRBV19 and TRBJ1-6; 9 bases align to TRBD1. J was trimmed by 11 bases and V by 6 bases; bases with no gene match: 17. CDR1 is LNHDA and CDR2 is SQIVND in the germline V gene (reference sequence). The CDR3 runs 17 residues. The CDR3 region is CASSPAPGTGTGPPLHF. CDR3 sequence (DNA): TGTGCCAGTAGCCCCGCCCCCGGGACAGGGACGGGGCCACCCCTCCACTTT.

This chain connects TRBV7-8 to TRBJ2-3, with a tentative D call TRBD1 (6 bases). Trimming removed 5 bases at V and 1 base at J, with 13 bases between. The CDR3 is made up of 15 amino acids. Germline V gene sequence: CDR1 SGHVS, CDR2 FQNEAQ. CDR3 DNA: TGTGCCAGCAGCCTACAGGGTGTGGGCACAGATACGCAGTATTTT. It codes for CASSLQGVGTDTQYF.

This clone was detected only once. V is TRBV4-1 and J is TRBJ2-1; perhaps TRBD2 as D (6 bases). This CDR3 contains 17 residues. Germline V gene data show CDR1 as MGHRA and CDR2 as YSYEKL. V was cut by 4 bases and J by 5 bases, with 21 bases left in between. CDR3 loop: CASSRNPLGGPHNEQFF. The CDR3 DNA reads as TGCGCCAGCAGCCGCAACCCACTGGGGGGACCCCACAATGAGCAGTTCTTC.

The V call is TRBV7-2, the J call TRBJ2-7; no firm D call. Trimming stripped 1 base from V and 3 bases from J, with 10 bases between. This CDR3 has 14 amino acids. The germline V gene encodes CDR1 SGHTA and CDR2 FQGNSA. CDR3 amino acids: CASSLGRRNYEQYF. DNA of the CDR3: TGTGCCAGCAGCTTAGGTCGCAGGAACTACGAGCAGTACTTC. Full variable domain (remainder filled in from reference TRBV7-2 and TRBJ2-7): GAGVSQSPSNKVTEKGKDVELRCDPISGHTALYWYRQSLGQGLEFLIYFQGNSAPDKSGLPSDRFSAERTGGSVSTLTIQRTQQEDSAVYLCASSLGRRNYEQYFGPGTRLTVT.

The chain carries TRBV9 and TRBJ1-1; D gene uncertain. V lost 0 bases and J 5 bases, leaving 8 bases between the germline ends. Germline CDR1 and CDR2: SGDLS and YYNGEE. The CDR3 length is 13 residues. CDR3 in amino acids: CASSVDLTTEAFF. The DNA for the CDR3 is TGTGCCAGCAGCGTAGACCTTACTACTGAAGCTTTCTTT.

The chain combines TRBV28 with TRBJ1-1; 9 bases match TRBD1. CDR3 length: 16 amino acids. The J segment lost 3 bases and the V segment lost 2 bases, leaving 7 bases of the junction unmatched. Germline V gene lookup returns CDR1 MDHEN and CDR2 SYDVKM. The CDR3 sequence: CASSLKDRGIDTEAFF. Here the CDR3 DNA reads TGTGCCAGCAGTTTAAAAGACAGGGGGATCGACACTGAAGCTTTCTTT. Supplemented by reference TRBV28 and TRBJ1-1, the full variable domain reads DVKVTQSSRYLVKRTGEKVFLECVQDMDHENMFWYRQDPGLGLRLIYFSYDVKMKEKGDIPEGYSVSREKKERFSLILESASTNQTSMYLCASSLKDRGIDTEAFFGQGTRLTVV.

The genes are TRBV2 and TRBJ2-3, with TRBD2 matching 8 bases. CDR3 length equals 16 residues. Trimming cost V 3 bases and J 2 bases; bases outside gene matches: 7. CDR1 is SNHLY and CDR2 is FYNNEI in the germline V gene. CDR3 amino acids: CASSEQLAAPTDTQYF. CDR3 nucleotides: TGTGCCAGCAGTGAGCAACTAGCGGCACCCACAGATACGCAGTATTTT.

This clone came up a few times. The chain has TRBV11-2 and TRBJ1-6; D is perhaps TRBD1 (5 bases). V gave up 7 bases and J gave up 9 bases, with 13 bases separating them. CDR3 length: 13 amino acids. CDR1 is SGHAT, CDR2 FQNNGV, per germline. CDR3: CASTTPGGSPLHF. CDR3 bases: TGTGCCAGCACTACCCCGGGGGGTTCACCCCTCCACTTT.